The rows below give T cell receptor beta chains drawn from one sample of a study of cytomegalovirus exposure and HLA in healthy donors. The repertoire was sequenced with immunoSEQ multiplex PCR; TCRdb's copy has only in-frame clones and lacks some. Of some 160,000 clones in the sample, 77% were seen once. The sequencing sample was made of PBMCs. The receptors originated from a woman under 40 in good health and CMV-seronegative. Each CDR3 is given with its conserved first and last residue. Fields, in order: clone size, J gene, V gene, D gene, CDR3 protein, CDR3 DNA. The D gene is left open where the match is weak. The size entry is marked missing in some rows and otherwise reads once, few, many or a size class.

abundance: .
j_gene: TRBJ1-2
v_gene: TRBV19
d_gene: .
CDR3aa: CASSSEGGVFDYGYTF
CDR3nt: TGTGCCAGTAGCTCCGAGGGGGGGGTATTCGACTATGGCTACACCTTC

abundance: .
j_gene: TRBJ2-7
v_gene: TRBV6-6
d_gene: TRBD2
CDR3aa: CASSSSGDSYEQYF
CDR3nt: TGTGCCAGCAGTTCAAGCGGGGACTCCTACGAGCAGTACTTC

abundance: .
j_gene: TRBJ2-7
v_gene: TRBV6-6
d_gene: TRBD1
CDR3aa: CASSYSQDRGDEQYF
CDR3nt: TGTGCCAGCAGTTACTCGCAGGACAGGGGAGACGAGCAGTACTTC

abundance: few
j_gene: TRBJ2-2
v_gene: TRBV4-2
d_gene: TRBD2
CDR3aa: CASSPLAGGPDGTGELFF
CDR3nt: TGTGCCAGCAGCCCCTTAGCGGGAGGGCCCGATGGCACCGGGGAGCTGTTTTTT

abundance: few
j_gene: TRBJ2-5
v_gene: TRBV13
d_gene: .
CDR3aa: CASTVTDGQETQYF
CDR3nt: TGTGCCAGCACCGTGACAGATGGTCAAGAGACCCAGTACTTC

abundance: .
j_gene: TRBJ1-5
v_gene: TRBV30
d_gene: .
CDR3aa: CAWRDNPNQPQHF
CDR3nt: TGTGCCTGGAGAGACAACCCCAATCAGCCCCAGCATTTT

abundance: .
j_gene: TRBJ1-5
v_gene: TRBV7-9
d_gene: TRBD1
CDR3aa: CASSPQGGLYSNQPQHF
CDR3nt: TGTGCCAGCAGCCCCCAGGGGGGACTCTATAGCAATCAGCCCCAGCATTTT

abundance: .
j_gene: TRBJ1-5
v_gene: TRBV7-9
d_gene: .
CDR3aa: CASSSRPPTGLHQPQHF
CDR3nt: TGTGCCAGCAGCTCCCGCCCCCCGACAGGTCTCCATCAGCCCCAGCATTTT

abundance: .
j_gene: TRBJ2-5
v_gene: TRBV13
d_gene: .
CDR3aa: CASSPEGETQYF
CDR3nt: TGTGCCAGCAGCCCAGAGGGAGAGACCCAGTACTTC

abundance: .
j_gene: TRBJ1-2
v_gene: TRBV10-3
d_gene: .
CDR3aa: CAISEAGRDYGYTF
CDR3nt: TGTGCCATCAGTGAGGCGGGGCGCGACTATGGCTACACCTTC

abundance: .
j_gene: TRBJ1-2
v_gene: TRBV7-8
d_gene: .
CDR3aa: CASSLGRDQGYTF
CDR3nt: TGTGCCAGCAGCTTAGGGAGGGATCAGGGCTACACCTTC

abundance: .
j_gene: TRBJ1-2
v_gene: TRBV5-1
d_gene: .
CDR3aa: CASSPRTVANYGYTF
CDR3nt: TGCGCCAGCAGCCCGCGGACAGTAGCTAACTATGGCTACACCTTC

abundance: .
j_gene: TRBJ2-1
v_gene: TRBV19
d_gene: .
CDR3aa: CASSSTGEQFF
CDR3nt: TGTGCCAGTAGTAGCACGGGTGAGCAGTTCTTC

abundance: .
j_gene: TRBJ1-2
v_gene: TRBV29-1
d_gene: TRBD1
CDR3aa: CSDRTGDLNYGYTF
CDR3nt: TGCAGCGACCGTACAGGGGACCTCAACTATGGCTACACCTTC

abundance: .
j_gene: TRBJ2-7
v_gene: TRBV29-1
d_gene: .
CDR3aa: CSVRWLAGEQYF
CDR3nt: TGCAGCGTCCGCTGGCTAGCCGGCGAGCAGTACTTC

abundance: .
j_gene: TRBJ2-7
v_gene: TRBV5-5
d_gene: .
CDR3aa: CASSLVTATYEQYF
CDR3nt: TGTGCCAGCAGCCTTGTGACAGCGACCTACGAGCAGTACTTC